Listed here are 26 T cell receptor beta chains from one sample, sequenced in a study of blood T cells in healthy people across ages. Together with a sample-barcoded 5' primer, a J-beta primer mix was included in a second PCR lasting about 7 to 12 cycles. One entry per CDR3 protein results from TCRdb running MiXCR on the 5' RACE reads. The table lists about 1.1 million distinct CDR3 sequences, 35% to 40% of them singletons. Sample: blood. Receptors originate from a young man in good health.

This clonotype turned up a few times. The V call is TRBV4-3, the J call TRBJ2-3, with D unclear. CDR3 length: 14 amino acids. Germline V gives CDR1 LGHNA, CDR2 YSLEER. V lost 4 bases and J 2 bases, leaving 10 bases between the germline ends. The CDR3 DNA is TGCGCCAGCAGCCGTTCGTCAGACACAGATACGCAGTATTTT. It yields the protein CASSRSSDTDTQYF.

This clonotype was counted many times. CDR3 in DNA: TGTGCCAGCAGTTTTGACCGGGTTACAGATACGCAGTATTTT. Translating it yields CASSFDRVTDTQYF. This sequence joins TRBV27 and TRBJ2-3; D gene uncertain. Germline values: CDR1 MNHEY, CDR2 SMNVEV (reference sequence). This CDR3 region has 14 residues. V was cut by 3 bases and J by 3 bases, with 10 bases left in between.

CDR3 amino acids: CATSRDRGSLETQYF. The CDR3 DNA reads as TGTGCCACCAGCAGAGATAGGGGGAGTTTAGAGACCCAGTACTTC. The genes are TRBV15 and TRBJ2-5; TRBD1 might be the D (6 bases). Trimming shortened V by 0 bases and J by 4 bases, and 12 bases separated the two germline ends. The CDR3 sequence is 15 residues long. The germline CDR1 and CDR2 sequences are LNHNV and YYDKDF (reference sequence). Looking up the rest from reference TRBV15 and TRBJ2-5 gives the full variable domain: DAMVIQNPRYQVTQFGKPVTLSCSQTLNHNVMYWYQQKSSQAPKLLFHYYDKDFNNEADTPDNFQSRRPNTSFCFLDIRSPGLGDTAMYLCATSRDRGSLETQYFGPGTRLLVL.

Of note for this clonotype: A much larger clonotype is one base distant, so this may be a read error. The chain combines TRBV5-4 with TRBJ2-1; no clear D gene. V dropped 4 bases and J dropped 2 bases, with 16 bases sitting between them. The germline CDR1 and CDR2 sequences are SGHNT and YYREEE (reference sequence). CDR3 length: 16 residues. The CDR3 reads CASSPPHSNTYNEQFF. The DNA for the CDR3 is TGTGCCAGCAGCCCTCCACACAGTAATACCTACAATGAGCAGTTCTTC.

In this sample, this clonotype turned up a few times. The chain uses TRBV6-5 and TRBJ2-7; the D gene is possibly TRBD1 (6 bases). This CDR3 contains 14 residues. Germline values: CDR1 MNHEY, CDR2 SVGAGI. Trimming left V 11 bases short and J 7 bases short, with 24 bases between. The CDR3 DNA is TGTGCCGCGAGCCAGGGGATTTCCTACAATGAGCAGTACTTC. It specifies CAASQGISYNEQYF.

V and J are TRBV2 and TRBJ2-1; no definite D call. Germline V gives CDR1 SNHLY, CDR2 FYNNEI. V was shortened by 2 bases and J by 10 bases, with 12 bases between the two germline ends. This CDR3 has 13 residues. CDR3 sequence (DNA): TGTGCCAGCAGTGAACGGCCCGGGCCGGAGCAGTTCTTC. Translated, it gives CASSERPGPEQFF. Full variable domain (remainder filled in from reference TRBV2 and TRBJ2-1): EPEVTQTPSHQVTQMGQEVILRCVPISNHLYFYWYRQILGQKVEFLVSFYNNEISEKSEIFDDQFSVERPDGSNFTLKIRSTKLEDSAMYFCASSERPGPEQFFGPGTRLTVL.

This clonotype was observed a handful of times. The rearrangement uses TRBV7-2 and TRBJ1-1; D gene unclear. Trimming removed 5 bases at V and 2 bases at J, with 9 bases between. This CDR3 comprises 13 residues. The germline V gene has CDR1 SGHTA and CDR2 FQGNSA. CDR3 in DNA: TGTGCCAGCAGCCCCACCTCTAACACTGAAGCTTTCTTT. Protein product: CASSPTSNTEAFF.

This clonotype has just a few counts. The J gene is TRBJ1-1, the V gene TRBV4-1; a possible D gene is TRBD1 (6 bases). This CDR3 has 17 residues. Germline-derived CDR1 and CDR2 are MGHRA and YSYEKL. V was clipped by 4 bases and J by 1 base, with 19 bases between them. The CDR3 spells CASSRHGGGQENTEAFF. In DNA, the CDR3 is TGCGCCAGCAGCCGCCACGGGGGGGGACAAGAGAACACTGAAGCTTTCTTT.

The table lists this clonotype with a few counts. The chain is built from TRBV28 and TRBJ2-1; the D call may be TRBD1 or TRBD2 (5 bases each). This CDR3 is built from 19 residues. The germline CDR1 and CDR2 sequences are MDHEN and SYDVKM. V was trimmed by 10 bases and J by 2 bases, leaving 30 bases between them. In nucleotides, the CDR3 is TGTGCCACCTGGGGGAGTACTTTAACGGGGCCGGGTACCTACAATGAGCAGTTCTTC. This gives the protein CATWGSTLTGPGTYNEQFF.

The chain combines TRBV7-2 with TRBJ2-3; a possible D gene is TRBD2 (6 bases). Germline CDR1 SGHTA, CDR2 FQGNSA. V gave up 6 bases and J gave up 1 base, with 8 bases separating them. The CDR3 contains 13 residues. In DNA form, the CDR3 reads TGTGCCAGCAGATGGGGGGGCACAGATACGCAGTATTTT. This translates into CASRWGGTDTQYF. The full variable domain, with the rest looked up from reference TRBV7-2 and TRBJ2-3, is GAGVSQSPSNKVTEKGKDVELRCDPISGHTALYWYRQSLGQGLEFLIYFQGNSAPDKSGLPSDRFSAERTGGSVSTLTIQRTQQEDSAVYLCASRWGGTDTQYFGPGTRLTVL.

This sequence joins TRBV9 and TRBJ2-1; a possible D gene is TRBD2 (5 bases). The better agreement between TRBJ2-7 and the DNA end casts doubt on the J call. Germline V gene data show CDR1 as SGDLS and CDR2 as YYNGEE. This CDR3 spans 14 amino acids. The CDR3 DNA reads TGTGCCTACCCCGGGAACAGCTCCTACAATGAGCAGTACTTC. Its protein product is CAYPGNSSYNEQYF.

The rearrangement uses TRBV29-1 and TRBJ2-7; D not certain. The CDR3 length is 12 residues. CDR1 and CDR2 (germline): SQVTM, ANQGSEA. Deletions cut 4 bases from V and 7 bases from J, with 14 bases between. The CDR3 spells CSVVGNYNEQYF. The CDR3 coding sequence is TGCAGCGTTGTGGGAAACTACAATGAGCAGTACTTC.

This clonotype has a handful of counts. This sequence joins TRBV29-1 and TRBJ2-3; D is ambiguous. CDR1 and CDR2 (germline): SQVTM, ANQGSEA. V was cut by 6 bases and J by 3 bases, with 16 bases left in between. The CDR3 spans 14 residues. The CDR3 region is CSVATRMRTDTQYF. The CDR3 DNA follows: TGCAGCGTCGCTACGAGGATGCGGACAGATACGCAGTATTTT.

Only one count was recorded for this clonotype. V is TRBV29-1 and J is TRBJ2-2; 8 bases fit TRBD1. The CDR3 is 13 residues long. Germline CDR1 and CDR2: SQVTM and ANQGSEA. V gave up 7 bases and J gave up 7 bases; unmatched junction bases: 8. Written as DNA, the CDR3 is TGCAGCGCGTCCCAGACAGGGGACGGGGAGCTGTTTTTT. This encodes CSASQTGDGELFF.

The chain uses TRBV12-3 or TRBV12-4 and TRBJ1-4; D not resolved. The length of the CDR3 is 12 residues. Trimming cost V 3 bases and J 8 bases, with 7 bases left between them. CDR3 sequence reads: CASSLSREKLFF. Written as DNA, the CDR3 is TGTGCCAGCAGTTTGTCCCGCGAAAAACTGTTTTTT.

The V call is TRBV3-1, the J call TRBJ2-3; D is perhaps TRBD2 (7 bases). The germline V and J ends were trimmed by 6 bases and 8 bases, with 24 bases remaining between them. This CDR3 has 16 residues. Looked up from germline, CDR1 is LGHDT and CDR2 is YNNKEL (reference sequence). DNA of the CDR3: TGTGCCAGCAGGGACAAGTGGGGGGGGGGCACCTCTACGCAGTATTTT. Translated: CASRDKWGGGTSTQYF.

V gene TRBV10-3 combines with J gene TRBJ2-7, with D tentatively TRBD1 or TRBD2 (5 bases each). Between the trimmed V and J ends, which lost 5 bases and 1 base, there was a span of 15 bases. Germline CDR1 reads ENHRY; CDR2 reads SYGVKD. This CDR3 has 15 residues. The CDR3 DNA reads TGTGCCATCAGTTTGGGCGGGTCAGGGTCCTACGAGCAGTACTTC. As protein: CAISLGGSGSYEQYF.

Turning to this clonotype: This may be a read error: a much more frequent sequence differs by one nucleotide. V gene TRBV7-9 combines with J gene TRBJ1-1; the D is unclear. V was shortened by 5 bases and J by 8 bases, with 15 bases between the two germline ends. Looked up from germline, CDR1 is SEHNR and CDR2 is FQNEAQ (reference sequence). The CDR3 covers 13 residues. The CDR3 here is CASSPRRRAEAFF. In DNA form, the CDR3 reads TGTGCCAGCAGCCCTCGGCGCCGGGCGGAAGCTTTCTTT.

The chain combines TRBV29-1 with TRBJ2-3, with D uncertain. The CDR3 covers 10 residues. Germline V lookup: CDR1 SQVTM, CDR2 ANQGSEA. V was clipped by 8 bases and J by 3 bases, with 6 bases between them. In DNA form, the CDR3 reads TGCAGCTTCCTGACAGATACGCAGTATTTT. Translation gives CSFLTDTQYF.

The rearrangement joins TRBV12-3 or TRBV12-4 to TRBJ2-3; 7 nucleotides align to TRBD1. J gave up 5 bases and V 8 bases, and 10 bases lay outside the gene matches. This CDR3 is built from 14 residues. The CDR3 region is CASWDRAFQDTQYF. The CDR3 nucleotides read TGTGCCAGCTGGGACAGAGCCTTCCAAGATACGCAGTATTTT.

CDR3: CASSLGSGEPEAFF. The CDR3 bases are TGTGCCAGCAGCCTGGGGTCGGGAGAGCCCGAAGCTTTCTTT. The chain has TRBV5-5 and TRBJ1-1; the D is unclear. This CDR3 comprises 14 residues. The V gene's germline CDR1 is SGHKS and CDR2 YYEKEE (reference sequence). V was cut by 4 bases and J by 8 bases, with 18 bases left in between.

The chain uses TRBV24-1 and TRBJ2-3; possibly TRBD2 for D (7 bases). There are 18 residues in the CDR3. Germline V gene data show CDR1 as KGHDR and CDR2 as SFDVKD. V lost 0 bases and J 1 base, leaving 16 bases between the germline ends. Written as DNA, the CDR3 is TGTGCCACCAGTGATTTGCTAGGCGGGGGCTCTGGCACAGATACGCAGTATTTT. This gives the protein CATSDLLGGGSGTDTQYF.

With respect to this clonotype: A read error may be the cause here, since a much bigger clone is one base away. This chain links TRBV20-1 with TRBJ1-1; D possibly corresponds to TRBD1 (5 bases). CDR3 length: 14 amino acids. Between the trimmed V and J ends, which lost 6 bases and 4 bases, there was a span of 18 bases. Germline CDR1 and CDR2: DFQATT and SNEGSKA (reference sequence). This chain's CDR3 is CSATRQLMITEAFF. In DNA form, the CDR3 reads TGCAGTGCAACCAGACAGTTAATGATCACTGAAGCTTTCTTT.

This clonotype was observed a handful of times. V usage is TRBV27 and J usage is TRBJ2-7, with TRBD1 matching over 9 bases. CDR1 is MNHEY, CDR2 SMNVEV, per germline (reference sequence). The V gene end was trimmed by 6 bases and the J gene end by 2 bases; junction bases not matched to a gene: 8. CDR3 length: 15 amino acids. CDR3 loop: CASRLVDRGAYEQYF. CDR3 nucleotides: TGTGCCAGCAGACTCGTGGACAGGGGAGCCTACGAGCAGTACTTC.

The V and J genes are TRBV10-3 and TRBJ2-2, with D unclear. Trimming shortened V by 8 bases and J by 4 bases, and 11 bases separated the two germline ends. The CDR3 extends over 13 amino acids. CDR1 ENHRY and CDR2 SYGVKD come from the germline V gene. Here the CDR3 reads CAIALTGTGELFF. Here the CDR3 DNA reads TGTGCCATCGCCCTAACCGGCACCGGGGAGCTGTTTTTT.

The chain carries TRBV20-1 and TRBJ2-3; the D gene is possibly TRBD2 (7 bases). CDR3 length: 14 amino acids. V lost 7 bases and J lost 6, with 20 bases in between. CDR1 is DFQATT and CDR2 is SNEGSKA in the germline V gene (reference sequence). The CDR3 region has the DNA TGCAGTGGGGGGGAGGCGGGGGCTTCGGATACGCAGTATTTT. Amino acids: CSGGEAGASDTQYF.